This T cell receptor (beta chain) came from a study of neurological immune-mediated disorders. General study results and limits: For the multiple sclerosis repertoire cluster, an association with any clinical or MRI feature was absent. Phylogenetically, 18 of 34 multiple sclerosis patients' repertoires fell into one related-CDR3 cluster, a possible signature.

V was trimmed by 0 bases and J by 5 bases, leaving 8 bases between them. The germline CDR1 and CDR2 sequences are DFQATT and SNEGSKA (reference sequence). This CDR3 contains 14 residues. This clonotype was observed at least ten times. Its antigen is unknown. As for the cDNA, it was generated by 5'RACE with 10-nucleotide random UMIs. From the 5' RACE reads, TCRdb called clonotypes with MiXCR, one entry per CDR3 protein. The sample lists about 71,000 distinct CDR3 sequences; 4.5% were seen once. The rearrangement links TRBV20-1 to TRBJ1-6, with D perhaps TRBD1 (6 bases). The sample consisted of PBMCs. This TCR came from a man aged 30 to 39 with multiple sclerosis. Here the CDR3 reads CSARDRTDNSPLHF. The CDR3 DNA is TGCAGTGCTAGAGATAGGACAGATAATTCACCCCTCCACTTT.